The 6 T cell receptor beta chains given below trace back to one sample, sequenced in a study of T cells in localized non-small cell lung cancer. Here immunoSEQ multiplex PCR was the method, and the copy in TCRdb shows in-frame clones only, minus some. The sample includes 45,000 or so clones, 81% of them seen just once. Specimen: peripheral blood mononuclear cells, collected before any cancer treatment. The source is a man between 40 and 69 years old with stage III lung adenocarcinoma.

This clone was recorded once. The rearrangement uses TRBV5-6 and TRBJ2-7; the match to TRBD2 covers 7 bases. CDR3 length: 14 residues. V was pared by 0 bases and J by 3 bases, with 3 bases of the junction left unmatched. The germline V gene has CDR1 SGHDT and CDR2 YYEEEE. In DNA form, the CDR3 reads TGTGCCAGCAGCTTGGGACTAGCTGTCTACGAGCAGTACTTC. Protein: CASSLGLAVYEQYF.

In its sample, this clone was seen once. The chain uses TRBV10-2 and TRBJ2-7; D is unclear. This CDR3 has 12 residues. Trimming took 6 bases from V and 7 from J, leaving 13 bases between them. CDR1 is WSHSY, CDR2 SAAADI, per germline. The CDR3, as DNA: TGCGCCAGCAGCGAGATCCTTAGGGAGCAGTACTTC. Its translation is CASSEILREQYF.

The V call is TRBV7-2, the J call TRBJ1-2; maybe TRBD1 (6 bases). Germline V gives CDR1 SGHTA, CDR2 FQGNSA. Trimming took 5 bases from V and 2 from J, leaving 15 bases between them. The CDR3 contains 15 residues. CDR3 bases: TGTGCCAGCAGCCTTGACAGGAACCCCAACTATGGCTACACCTTC. Translating gives CASSLDRNPNYGYTF.

The V call is TRBV29-1, the J call TRBJ2-5, with no clear D. This CDR3 comprises 13 residues. Trimming shortened V by 6 bases and J by 3 bases, and 14 bases separated the two germline ends. From germline, CDR1 is SQVTM and CDR2 ANQGSEA. The CDR3 reads CSVFTYQEETQYF. For the CDR3, the DNA is TGCAGCGTCTTTACGTACCAAGAAGAGACCCAGTACTTC.

V usage is TRBV30 and J usage is TRBJ2-2; TRBD1 aligns across 7 bases. Germline V gene sequence: CDR1 GTSNPN, CDR2 SVGIG (reference sequence). V shed 4 bases and J 4 bases; nucleotides not matched to a gene: 6. The CDR3 length is 14 residues. The CDR3 DNA reads TGTGCCTGGAATCGACAGGGTAGCACCGGGGAGCTGTTTTTT. Amino acids: CAWNRQGSTGELFF.

The chain has TRBV9 and TRBJ2-1, with a possible D match to TRBD1 (5 bases). Per the germline V gene, CDR1 is SGDLS and CDR2 is YYNGEE. The length of the CDR3 is 15 residues. Trimming cost V 2 bases and J 1 base, with 10 bases left between them. CDR3 nucleotides: TGTGCCAGCAGCGTCCAGGGCCGGTCCTACAATGAGCAGTTCTTC. Translated, it gives CASSVQGRSYNEQFF.